A single sample is the source of the 15 T cell receptor beta chains below, sequenced in a study of regulatory T cells in long-lasting Graves disease. Relying on iRepertoire HTBI primers and Arm-PCR of CDR3 regions, the team built TCR beta libraries. TCRdb processed the multiplex PCR reads anew with MiXCR; each CDR3 protein has one entry. The sample lists 530,000 or so distinct CDR3 sequences, approximately 13% occurring once. Time point in this sample: newly diagnosed GD, antithyroid drugs for less than 3 months. PBMC RNA served as the TCR library source. The sample was also linked to a second study, of T cells in Graves' hyperthyroidism and ophthalmopathy.

The source was peripheral blood mononuclear cells (PBMCs), collected at new diagnosis, from a patient treated with antithyroid drugs. These receptors originate from a man younger than 40 with Graves disease.

This clonotype was counted many times. V and J are TRBV11-2 and TRBJ2-5; 7 nucleotides match TRBD2. The CDR3 runs 16 residues. CDR1 is SGHAT and CDR2 is FQNNGV in the germline V gene. V shed 5 bases, J shed 3 bases, and the junction held 12 bases outside the gene matches. This CDR3 is CASSPGGSWAEETQYF. CDR3 sequence (DNA): TGTGCCAGCAGCCCGGGCGGGAGCTGGGCGGAAGAGACCCAGTACTTC.

This clonotype was recorded at least ten times. This sequence joins TRBV20-1 and TRBJ2-6, with TRBD1 matching over 7 bases. V lost 0 bases, J lost 0 bases, and 8 bases stayed unmatched. Germline assignment: CDR1 DFQATT and CDR2 SNEGSKA (reference sequence). CDR3 length: 18 residues. The CDR3 here is CSARDATGITSGANVLTF. The CDR3 DNA follows: TGCAGTGCTAGAGATGCGACAGGGATTACCTCTGGGGCCAACGTCCTGACTTTC.

The chain combines TRBV5-1 with TRBJ2-1, with D perhaps TRBD1 or TRBD2 (8 bases each). The CDR3 is 23 amino acids. V lost 3 bases and J 4 bases, leaving 38 bases between the germline ends. In germline, CDR1 is SGHRS, CDR2 YFSETQ. The CDR3 protein is CASSSPGQVSSGGWSWGYNEQFF. The CDR3 region has the DNA TGCGCCAGCAGCTCGCCGGGACAGGTCTCGTCGGGAGGGTGGAGTTGGGGGTACAATGAGCAGTTCTTC.

The chain recombines TRBV5-1 with TRBJ2-4; no reliable D call. The CDR3 is made up of 13 amino acids. CDR1 is SGHRS, CDR2 YFSETQ, per germline. V shed 0 bases and J shed 6 bases, with 7 bases lying between them. The CDR3 coding sequence is TGCGCCAGCAGCTTGGAAGCAGGAAACATTCAGTACTTC. It yields the protein CASSLEAGNIQYF.

The sample holds many counts of this clonotype. The chain combines TRBV10-3 with TRBJ2-7; weak D call: TRBD1 (6 bases). The CDR3 is made up of 14 amino acids. The V end was cut by 10 bases, the J end by 2 bases, with 18 bases between. Germline lookup yields CDR1 ENHRY and CDR2 SYGVKD. CDR3 sequence: CATVQGGDTYEQYF. CDR3 DNA: TGTGCCACCGTACAGGGTGGAGATACCTACGAGCAGTACTTC.

The table lists this clonotype with many counts. The rearrangement uses TRBV20-1 and TRBJ2-5; possible D gene TRBD1, 7 bases. CDR3 length: 13 amino acids. Germline V lookup: CDR1 DFQATT, CDR2 SNEGSKA (reference sequence). The CDR3 spells CSLHRGLGETQYF. CDR3 DNA sequence: TGCAGCCTACACAGGGGACTGGGAGAGACCCAGTACTTC.

This clonotype was seen repeatedly, ten times or more. V gene TRBV10-1 combines with J gene TRBJ1-5, with 8 bases aligning to TRBD1. From germline, CDR1 is WNHNN and CDR2 SYGVQD (reference sequence). Losses at the gene ends were 3 bases for V and 9 bases for J; bases not matched to a gene: 4. This CDR3 spans 13 amino acids. CDR3 residues: CASSDSGTGPQHF. In DNA form, the CDR3 reads TGCGCCAGCAGTGATTCCGGGACAGGGCCCCAGCATTTT.

This clonotype turned up a few times. V is TRBV12-3 or TRBV12-4 and J is TRBJ1-2; no clear D. The CDR3 runs to 12 residues. V shed 6 bases and J shed 10 bases, with 15 bases lying between them. The CDR3 region has the DNA TGTGCCAGCAGGATACCGGGAGGCGACTACACCTTC. Translating gives CASRIPGGDYTF.

The chain links TRBV19 to TRBJ2-1, with TRBD1 matching over 8 bases. Germline lookup yields CDR1 LNHDA and CDR2 SQIVND (reference sequence). This CDR3 spans 16 amino acids. V was clipped by 6 bases and J by 10 bases; unmatched bases: 17. CDR3 sequence: CASSTYRGEKSMEQFF. CDR3 sequence (DNA): TGTGCCAGTAGCACCTACAGGGGGGAAAAAAGCATGGAGCAGTTCTTC.

This chain joins TRBV14 and TRBJ1-2; D call uncertain. With 2 bases removed from V and 5 bases from J, the gap between germline ends came to 6 bases. Germline V gene sequence: CDR1 SGHDN, CDR2 FVKESK. The CDR3 length is 12 residues. The CDR3 sequence is CASSQTRYGYTF. CDR3 DNA sequence: TGTGCCAGCAGCCAAACACGGTATGGCTACACCTTC.

This clonotype has a count of ten or more. This sequence joins TRBV29-1 and TRBJ2-2, with D possibly matching TRBD1 (5 bases). Germline V CDR1 and CDR2: SQVTM, ANQGSEA. The CDR3 is 15 residues long. V was pared by 5 bases and J by 4 bases, with 17 bases between. The CDR3 DNA follows: TGCAGCGTTCATTTCGAACAGGTCCTCACCGGGGAGCTGTTTTTT. Translation: CSVHFEQVLTGELFF.

This clonotype has at least ten counts. The rearrangement links TRBV12-5 to TRBJ2-1, with 7 bases lining up with TRBD2. The end of the DNA fits TRBJ2-5 better, so the J call may be wrong. The CDR3 length is 16 residues. Germline CDR1 reads LGHNT; CDR2 reads FRNRAP. CDR3 residues: CASGLVPGLLQETQYF. CDR3 DNA sequence: TGTGCTAGTGGTTTGGTACCGGGACTACTACAAGAGACCCAGTACTTC.

This clonotype was observed many times. The chain recombines TRBV7-9 with TRBJ1-5; 7 bases fit TRBD1. The length of the CDR3 is 16 residues. Germline values: CDR1 SEHNR, CDR2 FQNEAQ (reference sequence). Germline trimming cut 5 bases from V and 2 bases from J; bases unmatched to any gene: 9. Here the CDR3 reads CASSPWTGGRNQPQHF. DNA of the CDR3: TGTGCCAGCAGCCCCTGGACAGGAGGTCGCAATCAGCCCCAGCATTTT.

This clonotype was picked up many times. The rearrangement joins TRBV2 to TRBJ1-2; D remains unclear. Looked up from germline, CDR1 is SNHLY and CDR2 is FYNNEI. The CDR3 extends over 13 amino acids. Deletions cut 3 bases from V and 4 bases from J, with 9 bases between. The chain's CDR3 is CASSDEMRYGYTF. CDR3 DNA sequence: TGTGCCAGCAGTGACGAGATGCGCTATGGCTACACCTTC. The full variable domain, rest sourced from reference TRBV2 and TRBJ1-2, is EPEVTQTPSHQVTQMGQEVILRCVPISNHLYFYWYRQILGQKVEFLVSFYNNEISEKSEIFDDQFSVERPDGSNFTLKIRSTKLEDSAMYFCASSDEMRYGYTFGSGTRLTVV.

There are many counts of this clonotype. This chain joins TRBV24-1 and TRBJ1-1; no clear D gene. Deletions cut 4 bases from V and 5 bases from J, with 7 bases between. The CDR3 has 12 residues. Germline CDR1 reads KGHDR; CDR2 reads SFDVKD. CDR3 loop: CATSEGRTEAFF. CDR3 bases: TGTGCCACCAGTGAAGGGCGAACTGAAGCTTTCTTT.